The 6 T cell receptor beta chains below come from one sample, sequenced in a study of shared clonotypes between healthy human individuals. Repertoires were generated with immunoSEQ multiplex PCR, while TCRdb's copy carries only in-frame clones and drops some. Counted here are some 1.5 million clones, 95% to 97% occurring once; the ten biggest clones make up roughly 1.2%. Sequenced: naive CD4+ T cells sorted from blood. Subset denoted: CD45RA+ positively selected. The origin of the receptors is a man in his thirties or forties in good health.

The V gene is TRBV5-4, the J gene TRBJ2-6; 9 bases are shared with TRBD2. This CDR3 contains 19 residues. In germline, CDR1 is SGHNT, CDR2 YYREEE (reference sequence). The J segment lost 0 bases and the V segment lost 3 bases, leaving 10 bases of the junction unmatched. This CDR3 is CASSSPSGRTDSGANVLTF. CDR3 sequence (DNA): TGTGCCAGCAGCTCACCAAGCGGGAGGACAGACTCTGGGGCCAACGTCCTGACTTTC.

The V call is TRBV9, the J call TRBJ2-1; D might be TRBD1 (6 bases). The CDR3 extends over 14 amino acids. V gave up 0 bases and J gave up 6 bases, with 10 bases separating them. Germline assignment: CDR1 SGDLS and CDR2 YYNGEE. The CDR3 reads CASSVGVGGNEQFF. The CDR3 DNA sequence: TGTGCCAGCAGCGTAGGGGTAGGGGGCAATGAGCAGTTCTTC. Combining the CDR3 with reference TRBV9 and TRBJ2-1 gives the whole variable domain DSGVTQTPKHLITATGQRVTLRCSPRSGDLSVYWYQQSLDQGLQFLIQYYNGEERAKGNILERFSAQQFPDLHSELNLSSLELGDSALYFCASSVGVGGNEQFFGPGTRLTVL.

This chain links TRBV7-6 with TRBJ2-1; no definite D call. V gave up 1 base and J gave up 2 bases, with 9 bases separating them. Germline loops: CDR1 SGHVS, CDR2 FNYEAQ. The CDR3 consists of 15 residues. The CDR3 spells CASSLDDLPYNEQFF. CDR3 DNA sequence: TGTGCCAGCAGCTTAGACGATCTGCCCTACAATGAGCAGTTCTTC.

The chain couples TRBV27 to TRBJ1-4, with D possibly TRBD1 on 5 matching bases. Germline V gene sequence: CDR1 MNHEY, CDR2 SMNVEV (reference sequence). The CDR3 loop spans 14 amino acids. V dropped 3 bases and J dropped 7 bases, with 12 bases sitting between them. The CDR3 coding sequence is TGTGCCAGCAGTTTCGCCGGGGGACGTGAAAAACTGTTTTTT. This encodes CASSFAGGREKLFF.

To note about this clone: The same CDR3 is also encoded by other DNA sequences in this sample. J is TRBJ2-3 and V is TRBV6-5, with TRBD1 matching over 7 bases. Germline CDR1 is MNHEY and CDR2 is SVGAGI. V was pared by 4 bases and J by 0 bases, with 4 bases of the junction left unmatched. The CDR3 totals 15 residues. CDR3 in DNA: TGTGCCAGCAGTTCCCGACAGGGAAGCACAGATACGCAGTATTTT. It codes for CASSSRQGSTDTQYF.

The chain has TRBV9 and TRBJ2-7; D is perhaps TRBD1 (5 bases). There are 16 residues in the CDR3. Germline assignment: CDR1 SGDLS and CDR2 YYNGEE. V was trimmed by 0 bases and J by 7 bases, leaving 20 bases between them. CDR3 residues: CASSVALGQGVGEQYF. CDR3 sequence (DNA): TGTGCCAGCAGCGTAGCTTTAGGCCAGGGTGTGGGGGAGCAGTACTTC.